This TCR beta chain appears in the sequencing data of a study of shared clonotypes between healthy human individuals (dated by TCRdb to 2019 to 2021). Describing the broader study: The cohort included three men and a couple of women between 18 and 49 years of age. For each donor, three plates each were used for CD4 naive and CD4 memory, two plates were used for CD8 naive, and one plate was used for CD8 memory. To estimate repertoire size and how much clonotypes are shared between individuals, the study performed deep sequencing of blood TCR repertoires from roughly five healthy adults. Libraries were prepared and TCR repertoires were sequenced by different laboratories using diverse techniques, in order to increase sequencing depth and limit assay-specific biases. Per donor, leukapheresis produced somewhere between about 0.85 and 9.5 billion PBMCs.

TCR CDR3 regions were amplified from genomic DNA by multiplex PCR using the deep immunoSEQ assay. Extracted genomic DNA from each cell subset was spread evenly across all wells of several immunoSEQ 96-well plates, with each plate serving as a replicate. For sorted subsets, about 220 ng of genomic DNA, equivalent to around 29,000 T cell genomes, went into each replicate PCR. The purified libraries were quantified using a Qubit 3.0 fluorometer, sized with a Bioanalyzer 2100, and then quantified again using the KAPA Library Quantification kit. Each immunoSEQ 96-well plate was sequenced on its own single-read 150-cycle Illumina NextSeq 550 flow cell. The study's own analysis went as follows. Because the immunoSEQ output included only junctional sequences and no quality scores, the filtering could not be the same as the filtering used for full-length reads. Sequences were annotated with PyIR, a Python wrapper for IgBLAST v1.9, using IMGT germline references to assign V/J genes and CDR3. Reads were removed for weak V/J assignments (E-value above 1e-6), missing CDR3, stop codons, out-of-frame junctions, or ambiguous translated residues. A V3J clonotype was defined by an identical inferred V gene, J gene, and CDR3 amino acid sequence. To compute the percentage overlap between repertoires, the number of shared unique clonotypes was divided by the size of the smaller repertoire. Three approaches were used to assess repertoire richness: RTK rarefaction, the Chao1 estimator, and Recon v2.1 estimates of unobserved clonotypes. Generation probabilities for all TCRbeta clonotypes obtained by the gDNA method from several donors were computed using OLGA. The immuneACCESS repertoire file appears here via TCRdb, limited to in-frame rearrangements. These files lack a portion of the clones; in checked studies, under half of the deficit traces to unresolved V genes, and the cause of the others is not known. V, J and clone size were drawn from that table, and D and trimming were deduced from the DNA. Recorded for this sample are about 2.1 million clones; 85% to 95% of them occurred a single time. The ten biggest clones cover less than 2% of the sample.

Here is what the overall study found, with its caveats: Estimated clonotype richness was generally larger for naive than for memory subsets. Pairwise subsampling indicated that sequencing depth was expected to affect the degree of clonotype sharing among donors. Sampling was restricted to blood, and TCR repertoires in tissues likely differ from the TCR repertoires found in blood. Compared with non-shared clonotypes, clonotypes shared by all four sorted-subset donors had higher generation probabilities. Even with the large sequencing depth, rarefaction of the sorted-subset datasets indicated that sequencing was incomplete. When a handful of donors were compared, the shared fraction of clonotypes was about 5% for naive CD4, less than 4% for naive CD8, more than 2% for memory CD4, and 0.35% to 0.4% for memory CD8. Because the study included a small number of donors, the genetic and exposure-history diversity represented was limited.

On this clone: It lacks a known antigen. One base away there is no much larger clone; base qualities are not given.

CD8 naive samples consisted of CD45RO-negative cells that were positively selected for CCR7, yielding a CD45RA+CCR7+ population without TemRA cells. The donors were healthy, HIV-negative adults with no recently reported acute infections or vaccinations. Every donor was a Caucasian adult residing in Nashville, Tennessee, USA. Blood was obtained by leukapheresis, after which PBMCs were separated by Ficoll-Histopaque density gradient centrifugation and cryopreserved in liquid nitrogen vapor phase. Purity and quantity of every magnetically sorted T cell population were checked by analytical flow cytometry. Genomic DNA was isolated from every sorted fraction and measured by UV absorbance on a Nanodrop 2000c. Based on the germline V gene, the CDR1 and CDR2 sequences are SGHTA and FQGTGA. V loses 4 bases, J loses 1 base, and the germline ends lie 4 bases apart. The CDR3 contains 13 residues, cysteine and phenylalanine counted. The kept DNA is CDR3 alone, 39 bases in frame from the first base.

The sequence links TRBV7-3 to TRBJ2-2; no D gene can be assigned with confidence. The sequencing input was naive CD8+ T cells from PBMCs. Per the publication, the cell subset or site label means: CD45RA+CCR7+. This receptor was taken from a man between 18 and 35 years old in good health. Some clones in this sample may be carry-over from other donors' samples. The DNA is as follows: TGTGCCAGCAGCTCCAAGAACACCGGGGAGCTGTTTTTT. This yields the protein CASSSKNTGELFF.